Following are 20 T cell receptor beta chains from one sample sequenced in a study of human thymus T cells (dated by TCRdb to between 2020 and 2021). The receptor library was made with the immunoSEQ multiplex PCR assay. TCRdb mirrors the immuneACCESS table, restricted to in-frame sequences. Some clones are absent from its copies; in checked studies, under half trace to an unresolved V gene, and the reason for the others is unknown. The sample contains around 70,000 clones, 85% to 95% of them found a single time. The biggest ten clones account for under 0.04% of the sample. Thymus tissue was collected as surgical resects that were removed during corrective cardiac surgery. The source material was thymus tissue. The receptors derive from a girl less than two years old with a congenital heart defect but otherwise immunologically healthy.

V and J are TRBV20-1 and TRBJ1-1, with a possible D match to TRBD1 (6 bases). The CDR3 length is 10 residues. Germline CDR1 is DFQATT and CDR2 is SNEGSKA (reference sequence). This CDR3 is CPERGREAFF. The CDR3 region has the DNA TGCCCAGAGAGGGGGAGAGAGGCTTTCTTT.

This clone was counted a single time. The chain carries TRBV5-1 and TRBJ2-5; 11 nucleotides match TRBD2. The germline V gene has CDR1 SGHRS and CDR2 YFSETQ. The ends lost 0 bases at V and 7 bases at J; junction bases unmatched: 14. The CDR3 spans 18 residues. The CDR3 DNA reads TGCGCCAGCAGCTTGGAATCTCCGGGACTAGCGGAAAACGGGACCCAGTACTTC. It codes for CASSLESPGLAENGTQYF.

The V gene is TRBV11-2, the J gene TRBJ1-2; D ambiguous. The CDR3 covers 15 residues. The ends were cut back, 5 bases at V and 2 bases at J, with 15 bases in the middle. Germline CDR1 is SGHAT and CDR2 is FQNNGV. Here the CDR3 DNA reads TGTGCCAGCAGCCCCCGTGAGGGCCCAAACTATGGCTACACCTTC. Translating gives CASSPREGPNYGYTF.

The chain recombines TRBV5-8 with TRBJ2-3; 9 nucleotides match TRBD1. The CDR3 extends over 16 amino acids. Unmatched junction bases numbered 6, after V lost 3 bases and J lost 1 base. Germline CDR1 reads SGHTS; CDR2 reads YDEGEE. CDR3: CASSWGGQGRTDTQYF. CDR3 sequence (DNA): TGTGCCAGCAGCTGGGGGGGACAGGGCCGCACAGATACGCAGTATTTT.

Comment on this clone: The sample carries other DNA sequences with the same CDR3. The chain links TRBV7-9 to TRBJ2-1, with TRBD1 as a possible D gene (5 bases). Trimming removed 1 base at V and 9 bases at J, with 7 bases between. CDR3 length: 12 residues. Germline V gene sequence: CDR1 SEHNR, CDR2 FQNEAQ (reference sequence). CDR3 sequence: CASSLGGREQFF. CDR3 bases: TGTGCCAGCAGCTTAGGGGGCCGTGAGCAGTTCTTC.

The V and J genes are TRBV30 and TRBJ1-2; the D is unclear. The CDR3 sequence is 15 residues long. Trimming pared 0 bases from V and 0 bases from J, leaving 11 bases between. CDR1 is GTSNPN, CDR2 SVGIG, per germline (reference sequence). CDR3 nucleotides: TGTGCCTGGAGTGTGGGTGCCTCTACTAACTATGGCTACACCTTC. It yields the protein CAWSVGASTNYGYTF.

The V and J genes are TRBV6-1 and TRBJ1-2; D not resolved. V was trimmed by 4 bases and J by 4 bases, leaving 4 bases between them. The CDR3 spans 11 residues. The germline gives CDR1 MNHNS, CDR2 SASEGT. For the CDR3, the DNA is TGTGCCAGCAGTGGATCCTATGGCTACACCTTC. Its protein is CASSGSYGYTF.

The chain links TRBV28 to TRBJ1-5, with a tentative D call TRBD1 (6 bases). The V end was cut by 2 bases, the J end by 7 bases, with 15 bases between. Germline lookup yields CDR1 MDHEN and CDR2 SYDVKM. This CDR3 has 15 amino acids. The CDR3 DNA follows: TGTGCCAGCAGTTTAGGGGGCCGGGGCGGCCAGCCCCAGCATTTT. Protein product: CASSLGGRGGQPQHF.

The rearrangement uses TRBV4-1 and TRBJ2-1, with D perhaps TRBD2 (6 bases). Germline V CDR1 and CDR2: MGHRA, YSYEKL. This CDR3 comprises 20 residues. V lost 0 bases and J lost 8, with 29 bases in between. CDR3 DNA sequence: TGCGCCAGCAGCCAAGAGGGATGCCGGGACTGTAGAGAGGGTGGCTATGAGCAGTTCTTC. Protein product: CASSQEGCRDCREGGYEQFF.

The V and J genes are TRBV21-1 and TRBJ1-3; TRBD1 reflects the table's D call only, with no check against the DNA. TRBV21-1 is tagged as a pseudogene. The CDR3 totals 19 residues. CDR3 in amino acids: CASSKGGQGTALAGNTIYF. CDR3 DNA sequence: TGTGCCAGCAGCAAAGGGGGACAGGGGACGGCTCTCGCTGGAAACACCATATATTTT.

The chain recombines TRBV5-1 with TRBJ1-4; tentatively, D is TRBD1 (6 bases). CDR1 is SGHRS, CDR2 YFSETQ, per germline. This CDR3 is built from 14 residues. Trimming removed 0 bases at V and 8 bases at J, with 11 bases between. This chain's CDR3 is CASSLVWDTEKLFF. The CDR3 nucleotides are TGCGCCAGCAGCTTGGTCTGGGACACCGAAAAACTGTTTTTT.

V is TRBV5-1 and J is TRBJ2-5; possible D gene TRBD2, 6 bases. This CDR3 spans 14 amino acids. The germline V gene has CDR1 SGHRS and CDR2 YFSETQ. The V gene lost 4 bases and the J gene lost 3 bases, with 13 bases spanning the gap. CDR3 sequence (DNA): TGCGCCAGCAGCCCGGGACTGAGAAAAGAGACCCAGTACTTC. Amino acid sequence: CASSPGLRKETQYF.

V is TRBV19 and J is TRBJ1-4, with TRBD1 identical over 12 bases. This CDR3 contains 18 residues. Germline V gene lookup returns CDR1 LNHDA and CDR2 SQIVND (reference sequence). After removal of 3 bases from V and 8 bases from J, the junction contained 13 bases not matched to a gene. The CDR3 DNA is TGTGCCAGTAGTATTCTCGAGGGACAGGGGGCGCCGGGGGAAAAACTGTTTTTT. Its translation is CASSILEGQGAPGEKLFF. The variable domain in full, with the rest retrieved from reference TRBV19 and TRBJ1-4, is DGGITQSPKYLFRKEGQNVTLSCEQNLNHDAMYWYRQDPGQGLRLIYYSQIVNDFQKGDIAEGYSVSREKKESFPLTVTSAQKNPTAFYLCASSILEGQGAPGEKLFFGSGTQLSVL.

This clone was recorded once. The chain couples TRBV4-2 to TRBJ2-1; weak D call: TRBD2 (6 bases). V was cut by 6 bases and J by 3 bases, with 18 bases left in between. The CDR3 contains 16 residues. Germline CDR1 and CDR2: LGHNA and YNFKEQ. The CDR3 loop is CASRPSTGEYYNEQFF. DNA for the CDR3: TGTGCCAGCAGACCAAGTACGGGAGAATACTACAATGAGCAGTTCTTC.

The chain employs TRBV9 and TRBJ2-5; TRBD2 matches at 7 bases. The CDR3 length is 14 residues. The germline V gene has CDR1 SGDLS and CDR2 YYNGEE. V was clipped by 4 bases and J by 7 bases; unmatched bases: 10. Written as DNA, the CDR3 is TGTGCCAGCAGCCTCCGACTAGCCGCGGGGACCCAGTACTTC. Its translation is CASSLRLAAGTQYF.

The J gene is TRBJ2-3, the V gene TRBV19, with TRBD2 matching over 9 bases. The CDR3 length is 15 residues. The ends lost 3 bases at V and 4 bases at J; junction bases unmatched: 5. Germline loops: CDR1 LNHDA, CDR2 SQIVND (reference sequence). The CDR3 DNA reads TGTGCCAGTAGTATCATAGCGGGAGTGGCAGATACGCAGTATTTT. It encodes CASSIIAGVADTQYF. Looking up the rest from reference TRBV19 and TRBJ2-3 gives the full variable domain: DGGITQSPKYLFRKEGQNVTLSCEQNLNHDAMYWYRQDPGQGLRLIYYSQIVNDFQKGDIAEGYSVSREKKESFPLTVTSAQKNPTAFYLCASSIIAGVADTQYFGPGTRLTVL.

The chain has TRBV25-1 and TRBJ2-3; D unclear. V was trimmed by 5 bases and J by 6 bases, leaving 3 bases between them. The CDR3 is made up of 10 amino acids. Germline assignment: CDR1 MGHDK and CDR2 SYGVNS. CDR3 amino acids: CASSRDTQYF. Written as DNA, the CDR3 is TGTGCCAGCAGTAGGGATACGCAGTATTTT.

The rearrangement uses TRBV7-3 and TRBJ2-7; D remains unclear. The CDR3 runs to 17 residues. Between the trimmed V and J ends, which lost 6 bases and 2 bases, there was a span of 23 bases. Germline CDR1 is SGHTA and CDR2 is FQGTGA. As DNA, the CDR3 is TGTGCCAGCAGGTCGATTCAACCTGACGCCACGGCCTACGAGCAGTACTTC. Translation gives CASRSIQPDATAYEQYF.

The gene calls are TRBV28 and TRBJ1-4; D gene uncertain. The CDR3 runs to 15 residues. V lost 7 bases, J lost 6 bases, and 18 bases lay in between. Germline V gene sequence: CDR1 MDHEN, CDR2 SYDVKM. The CDR3 sequence is CASISNNRSDEKLFF. The CDR3 DNA reads TGTGCCAGCATATCTAACAACAGATCTGATGAAAAACTGTTTTTT.

This chain links TRBV7-2 with TRBJ2-7; TRBD2 agrees at 13 bases. The CDR3 spans 18 residues. With 5 bases clipped from V and 1 base from J, the junction kept 11 bases outside the gene matches. From germline, CDR1 is SGHTA and CDR2 FQGNSA. CDR3 nucleotides: TGTGCCAGCAGCCCAGGGGGGACTAGCGGGATTCGGTCCTACGAGCAGTACTTC. Translated, it gives CASSPGGTSGIRSYEQYF.